The entry below describes one T cell receptor beta chain. The V and J ends lost 1 base and 4 bases respectively, with 10 bases between them. The V gene's germline CDR1 is LNHDA and CDR2 SQIVND (reference sequence). The CDR3 spans 14 residues. 60 Vbeta and 13 Jbeta primers were used in PCR. Profiling relied on immunoSEQ multiplex PCR, and the TCRdb table lists in-frame clones only, not all of them. The sample's table shows roughly 73,000 clones. This record belongs to a study of cytomegalovirus exposure and HLA in healthy donors. This rearrangement joins TRBV19 to TRBJ1-2; D not resolved. The material sequenced was PBMCs. The receptor comes from a female donor in good health and CMV-seropositive. The CDR3 DNA reads as TGTGCCAGTAGTATAGTCCCGGGATCCTATGGCTACACCTTC. This encodes CASSIVPGSYGYTF.